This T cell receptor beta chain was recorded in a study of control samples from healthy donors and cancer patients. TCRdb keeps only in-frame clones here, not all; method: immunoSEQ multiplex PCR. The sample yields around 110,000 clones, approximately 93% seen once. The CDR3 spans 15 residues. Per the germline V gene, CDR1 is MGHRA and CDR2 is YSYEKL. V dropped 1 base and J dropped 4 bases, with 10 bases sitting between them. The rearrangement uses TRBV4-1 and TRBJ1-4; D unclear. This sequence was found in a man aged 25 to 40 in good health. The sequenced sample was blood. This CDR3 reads CASSQVRAYNEKLFF. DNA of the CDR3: TGCGCCAGCAGCCAAGTGCGCGCCTATAATGAAAAACTGTTTTTT.